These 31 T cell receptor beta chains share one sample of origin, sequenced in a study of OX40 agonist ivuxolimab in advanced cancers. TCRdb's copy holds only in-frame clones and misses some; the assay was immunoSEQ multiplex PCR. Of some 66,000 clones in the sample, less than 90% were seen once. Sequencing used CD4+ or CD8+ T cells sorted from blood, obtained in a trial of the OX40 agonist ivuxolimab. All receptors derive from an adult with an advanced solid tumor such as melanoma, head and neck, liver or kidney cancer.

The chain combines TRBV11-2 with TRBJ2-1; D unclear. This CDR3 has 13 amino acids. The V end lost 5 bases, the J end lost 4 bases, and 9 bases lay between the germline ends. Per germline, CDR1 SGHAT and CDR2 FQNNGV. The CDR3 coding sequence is TGTGCCAGCAGCCTGAGCCCTTACAATGAGCAGTTCTTC. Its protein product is CASSLSPYNEQFF.

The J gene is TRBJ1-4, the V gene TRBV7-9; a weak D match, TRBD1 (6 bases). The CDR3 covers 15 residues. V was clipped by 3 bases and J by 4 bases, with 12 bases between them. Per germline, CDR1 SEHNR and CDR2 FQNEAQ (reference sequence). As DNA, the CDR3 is TGTGCCAGCAGCTTGTCAGACAGGTTTAATGAAAAACTGTTTTTT. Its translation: CASSLSDRFNEKLFF.

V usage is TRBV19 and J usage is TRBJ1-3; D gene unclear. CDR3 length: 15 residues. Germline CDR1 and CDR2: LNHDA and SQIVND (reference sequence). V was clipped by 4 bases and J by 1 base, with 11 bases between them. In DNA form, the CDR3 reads TGTGCCAGTAGTACTACCGGGGATTCTGGAAACACCATATATTTT. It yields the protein CASSTTGDSGNTIYF.

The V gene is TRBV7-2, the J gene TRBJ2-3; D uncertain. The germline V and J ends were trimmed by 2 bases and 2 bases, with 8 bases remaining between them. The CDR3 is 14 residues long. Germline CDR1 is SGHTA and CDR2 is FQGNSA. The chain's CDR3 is CASSLTGYTDTQYF. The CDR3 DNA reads TGTGCCAGCAGCTTAACCGGGTACACAGATACGCAGTATTTT. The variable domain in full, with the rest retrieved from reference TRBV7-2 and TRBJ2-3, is GAGVSQSPSNKVTEKGKDVELRCDPISGHTALYWYRQSLGQGLEFLIYFQGNSAPDKSGLPSDRFSAERTGGSVSTLTIQRTQQEDSAVYLCASSLTGYTDTQYFGPGTRLTVL.

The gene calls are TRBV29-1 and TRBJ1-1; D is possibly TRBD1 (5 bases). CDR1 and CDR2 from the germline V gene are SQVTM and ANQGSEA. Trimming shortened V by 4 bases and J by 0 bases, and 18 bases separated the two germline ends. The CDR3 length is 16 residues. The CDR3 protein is CSVVFGRDSMNTEAFF. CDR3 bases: TGCAGCGTTGTGTTTGGGCGGGACTCCATGAACACTGAAGCTTTCTTT.

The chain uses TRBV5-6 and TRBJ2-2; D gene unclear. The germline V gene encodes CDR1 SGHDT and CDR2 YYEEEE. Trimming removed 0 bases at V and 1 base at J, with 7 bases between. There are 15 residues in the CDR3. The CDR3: CASSLDNRNTGELFF. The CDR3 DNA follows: TGTGCCAGCAGCTTGGATAACCGGAACACCGGGGAGCTGTTTTTT.

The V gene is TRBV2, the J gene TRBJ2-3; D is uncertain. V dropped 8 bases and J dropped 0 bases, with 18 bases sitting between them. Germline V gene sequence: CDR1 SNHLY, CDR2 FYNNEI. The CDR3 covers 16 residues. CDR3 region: CASDSRVRVSTDTQYF. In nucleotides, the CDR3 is TGTGCCAGCGACTCGCGAGTAAGGGTTAGCACAGATACGCAGTATTTT.

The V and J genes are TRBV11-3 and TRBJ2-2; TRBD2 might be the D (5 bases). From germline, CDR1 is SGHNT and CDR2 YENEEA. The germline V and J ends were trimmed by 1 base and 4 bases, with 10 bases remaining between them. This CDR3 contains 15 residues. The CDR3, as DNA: TGTGCCAGCAGCTTAGGGGGAGAAGGCACCGGGGAGCTGTTTTTT. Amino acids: CASSLGGEGTGELFF.

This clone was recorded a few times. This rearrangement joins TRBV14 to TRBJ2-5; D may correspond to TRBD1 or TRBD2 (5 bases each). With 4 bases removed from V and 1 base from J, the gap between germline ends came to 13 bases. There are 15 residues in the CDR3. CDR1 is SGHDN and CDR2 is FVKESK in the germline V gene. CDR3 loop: CASSPGRRAQETQYF. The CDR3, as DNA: TGTGCCAGCAGCCCGGGACGGAGAGCCCAAGAGACCCAGTACTTC.

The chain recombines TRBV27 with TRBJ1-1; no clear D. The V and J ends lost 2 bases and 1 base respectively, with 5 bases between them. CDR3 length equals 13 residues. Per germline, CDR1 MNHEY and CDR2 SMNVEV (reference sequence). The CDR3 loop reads CASSLRKNTEAFF. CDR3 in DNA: TGTGCCAGCAGTTTAAGGAAGAACACTGAAGCTTTCTTT.

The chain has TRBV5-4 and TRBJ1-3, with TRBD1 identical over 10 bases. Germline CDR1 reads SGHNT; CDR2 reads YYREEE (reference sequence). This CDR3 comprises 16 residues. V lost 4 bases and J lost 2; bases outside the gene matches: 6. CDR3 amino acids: CASSLLGQGPGNTIYF. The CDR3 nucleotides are TGTGCCAGCAGCCTGTTGGGACAGGGGCCTGGAAACACCATATATTTT.

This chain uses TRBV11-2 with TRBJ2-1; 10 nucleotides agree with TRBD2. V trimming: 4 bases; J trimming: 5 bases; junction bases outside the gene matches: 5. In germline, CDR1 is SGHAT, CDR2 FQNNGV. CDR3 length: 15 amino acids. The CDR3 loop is CASSSSSGRNNEQFF. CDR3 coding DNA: TGTGCCAGCAGCTCGTCTAGCGGGAGAAACAATGAGCAGTTCTTC.

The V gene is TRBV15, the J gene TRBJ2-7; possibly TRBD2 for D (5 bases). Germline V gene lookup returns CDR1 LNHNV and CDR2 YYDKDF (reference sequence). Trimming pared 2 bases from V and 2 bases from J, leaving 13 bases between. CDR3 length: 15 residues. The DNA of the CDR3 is TGTGCCACCAGCAGACCCCGTTCCGGGACCTACGAGCAGTACTTC. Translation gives CATSRPRSGTYEQYF.

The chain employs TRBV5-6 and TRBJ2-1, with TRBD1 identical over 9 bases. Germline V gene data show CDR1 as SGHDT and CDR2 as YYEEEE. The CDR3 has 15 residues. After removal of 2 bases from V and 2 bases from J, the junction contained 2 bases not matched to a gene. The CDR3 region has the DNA TGTGCCAGCAGCTTCGGGACAGGGACCTACAATGAGCAGTTCTTC. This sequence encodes CASSFGTGTYNEQFF.

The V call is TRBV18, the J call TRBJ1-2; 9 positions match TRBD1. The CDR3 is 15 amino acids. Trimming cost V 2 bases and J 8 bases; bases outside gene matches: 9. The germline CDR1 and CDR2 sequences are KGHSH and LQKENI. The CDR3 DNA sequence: TGTGCCAGCTCACCAATTGAACAGGGGGCTCTGGGCTACACCTTC. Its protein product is CASSPIEQGALGYTF. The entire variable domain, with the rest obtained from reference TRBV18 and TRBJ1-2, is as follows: NAGVMQNPRHLVRRRGQEARLRCSPMKGHSHVYWYRQLPEEGLKFMVYLQKENIIDESGMPKERFSAEFPKEGPSILRIQQVVRGDSAAYFCASSPIEQGALGYTFGSGTRLTVV.

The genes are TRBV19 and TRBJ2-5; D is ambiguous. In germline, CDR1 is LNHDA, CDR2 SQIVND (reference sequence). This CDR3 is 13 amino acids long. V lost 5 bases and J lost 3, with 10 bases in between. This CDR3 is CASSGMNKETQYF. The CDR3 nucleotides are TGTGCCAGTAGTGGGATGAATAAAGAGACCCAGTACTTC.

CDR3 sequence (DNA): TGTGCCAGCAGCCAAGTTGGGGGGGGATGGCTAGCTTTCTTT. This codes for CASSQVGGGWLAFF. V and J are TRBV14 and TRBJ1-1; D is possibly TRBD1 (5 bases). The CDR3 extends over 14 amino acids. V was shortened by 1 base and J by 10 bases, with 16 bases between the two germline ends. Germline CDR1 SGHDN, CDR2 FVKESK.

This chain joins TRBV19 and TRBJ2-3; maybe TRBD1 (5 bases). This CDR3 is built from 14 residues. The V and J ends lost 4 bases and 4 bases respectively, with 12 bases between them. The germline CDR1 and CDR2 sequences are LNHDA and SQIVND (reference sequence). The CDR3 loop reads CASSSQGGSDTQYF. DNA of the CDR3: TGTGCCAGTAGTAGTCAGGGTGGGTCAGATACGCAGTATTTT.

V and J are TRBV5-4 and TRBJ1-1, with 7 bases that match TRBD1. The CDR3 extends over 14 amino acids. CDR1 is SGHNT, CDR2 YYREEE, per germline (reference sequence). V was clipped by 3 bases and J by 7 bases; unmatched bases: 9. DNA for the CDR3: TGTGCCAGCAGCTCAAAAACTGGGACAGATGAAGCTTTCTTT. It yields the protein CASSSKTGTDEAFF.

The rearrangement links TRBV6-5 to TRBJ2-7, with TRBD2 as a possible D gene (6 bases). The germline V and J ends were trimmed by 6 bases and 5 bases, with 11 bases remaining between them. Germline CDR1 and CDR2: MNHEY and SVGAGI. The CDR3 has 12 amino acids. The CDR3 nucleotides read TGTGCCAGCAGAGCTGGGACTGACGAGCAGTACTTC. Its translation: CASRAGTDEQYF.

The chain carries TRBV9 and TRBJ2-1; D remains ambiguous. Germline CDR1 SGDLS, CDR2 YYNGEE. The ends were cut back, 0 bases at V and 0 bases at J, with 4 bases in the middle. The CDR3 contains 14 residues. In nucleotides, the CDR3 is TGTGCCAGCAGCGTAGGTCGCTCCTACAATGAGCAGTTCTTC. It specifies CASSVGRSYNEQFF.

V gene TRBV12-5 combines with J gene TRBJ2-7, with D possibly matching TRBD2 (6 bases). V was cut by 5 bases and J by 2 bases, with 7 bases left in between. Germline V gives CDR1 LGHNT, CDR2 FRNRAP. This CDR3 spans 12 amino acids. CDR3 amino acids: CASGQRAYEQYF. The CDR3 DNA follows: TGTGCTAGTGGTCAGCGGGCCTACGAGCAGTACTTC.

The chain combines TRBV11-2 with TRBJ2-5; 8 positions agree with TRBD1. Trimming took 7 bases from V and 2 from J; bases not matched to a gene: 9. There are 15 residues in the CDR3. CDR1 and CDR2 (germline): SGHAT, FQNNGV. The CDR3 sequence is CASTVDTGGQETQYF. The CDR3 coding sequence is TGTGCCAGCACCGTAGACACAGGGGGTCAAGAGACCCAGTACTTC.

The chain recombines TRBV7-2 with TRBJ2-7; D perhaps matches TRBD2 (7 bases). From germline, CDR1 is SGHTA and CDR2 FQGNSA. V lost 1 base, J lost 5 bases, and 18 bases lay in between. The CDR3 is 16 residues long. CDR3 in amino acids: CASSLVGGLAAHEQYF. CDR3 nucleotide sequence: TGTGCCAGCAGCTTAGTAGGGGGTCTAGCGGCCCACGAGCAGTACTTC.

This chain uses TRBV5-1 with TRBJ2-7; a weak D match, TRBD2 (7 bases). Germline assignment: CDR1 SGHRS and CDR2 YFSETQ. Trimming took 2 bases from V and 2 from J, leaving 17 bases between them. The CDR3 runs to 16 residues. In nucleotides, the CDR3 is TGCGCCAGCAGCTTCGTGGGGGGCGGGAGAGCCTACGAGCAGTACTTC. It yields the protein CASSFVGGGRAYEQYF.

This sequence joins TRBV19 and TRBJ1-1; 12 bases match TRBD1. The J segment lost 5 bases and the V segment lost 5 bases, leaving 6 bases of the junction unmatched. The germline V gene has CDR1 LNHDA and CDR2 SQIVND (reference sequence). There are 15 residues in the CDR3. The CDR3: CASSGGQGAGTEAFF. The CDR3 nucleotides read TGTGCCAGTAGTGGGGGACAGGGGGCTGGAACTGAAGCTTTCTTT.

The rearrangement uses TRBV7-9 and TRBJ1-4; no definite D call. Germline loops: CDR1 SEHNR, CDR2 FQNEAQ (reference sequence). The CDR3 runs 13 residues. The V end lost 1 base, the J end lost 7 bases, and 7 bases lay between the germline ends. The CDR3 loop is CASSLGLGEKLFF. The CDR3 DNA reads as TGTGCCAGCAGCTTAGGACTAGGTGAAAAACTGTTTTTT.

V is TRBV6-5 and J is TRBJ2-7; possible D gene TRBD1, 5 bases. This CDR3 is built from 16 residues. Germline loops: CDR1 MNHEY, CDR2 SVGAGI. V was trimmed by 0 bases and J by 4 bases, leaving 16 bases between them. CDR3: CASSYSSAGSPYEQYF. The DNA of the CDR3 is TGTGCCAGCAGTTACTCGAGTGCAGGGTCACCGTACGAGCAGTACTTC.

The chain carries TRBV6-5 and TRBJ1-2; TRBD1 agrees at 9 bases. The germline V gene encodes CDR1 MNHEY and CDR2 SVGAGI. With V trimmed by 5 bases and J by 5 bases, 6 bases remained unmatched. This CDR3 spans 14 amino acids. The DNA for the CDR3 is TGTGCCAGCAGTCAACAGGGGGCTGGATATGGCTACACCTTC. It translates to CASSQQGAGYGYTF.

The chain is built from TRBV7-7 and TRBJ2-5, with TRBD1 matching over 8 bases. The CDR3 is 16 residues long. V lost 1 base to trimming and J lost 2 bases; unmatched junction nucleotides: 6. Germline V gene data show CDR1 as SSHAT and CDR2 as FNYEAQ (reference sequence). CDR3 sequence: CASSLVGTGGQETQYF. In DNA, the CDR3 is TGTGCCAGCAGCTTAGTCGGGACAGGTGGACAAGAGACCCAGTACTTC.

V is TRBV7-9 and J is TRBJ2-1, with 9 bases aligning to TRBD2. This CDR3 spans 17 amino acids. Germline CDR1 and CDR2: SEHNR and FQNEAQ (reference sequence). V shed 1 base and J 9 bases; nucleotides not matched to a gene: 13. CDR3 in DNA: TGTGCCAGCAGCTTAGTCGGGCAAGCGGGAGGTCGAGGTGAGCAGTTCTTC. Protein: CASSLVGQAGGRGEQFF.